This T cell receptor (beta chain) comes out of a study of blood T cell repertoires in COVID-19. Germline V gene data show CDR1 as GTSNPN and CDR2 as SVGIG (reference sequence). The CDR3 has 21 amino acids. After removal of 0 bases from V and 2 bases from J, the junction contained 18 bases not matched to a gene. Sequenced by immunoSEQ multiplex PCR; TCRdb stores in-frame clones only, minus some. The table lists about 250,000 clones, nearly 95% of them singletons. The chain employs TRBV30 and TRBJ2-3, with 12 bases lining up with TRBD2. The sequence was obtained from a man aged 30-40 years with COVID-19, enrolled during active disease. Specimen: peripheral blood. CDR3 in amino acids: CAWSVEFQLRTSGALTDTQYF. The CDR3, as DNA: TGTGCCTGGAGTGTAGAGTTCCAGCTACGGACTAGCGGGGCACTCACAGATACGCAGTATTTT.